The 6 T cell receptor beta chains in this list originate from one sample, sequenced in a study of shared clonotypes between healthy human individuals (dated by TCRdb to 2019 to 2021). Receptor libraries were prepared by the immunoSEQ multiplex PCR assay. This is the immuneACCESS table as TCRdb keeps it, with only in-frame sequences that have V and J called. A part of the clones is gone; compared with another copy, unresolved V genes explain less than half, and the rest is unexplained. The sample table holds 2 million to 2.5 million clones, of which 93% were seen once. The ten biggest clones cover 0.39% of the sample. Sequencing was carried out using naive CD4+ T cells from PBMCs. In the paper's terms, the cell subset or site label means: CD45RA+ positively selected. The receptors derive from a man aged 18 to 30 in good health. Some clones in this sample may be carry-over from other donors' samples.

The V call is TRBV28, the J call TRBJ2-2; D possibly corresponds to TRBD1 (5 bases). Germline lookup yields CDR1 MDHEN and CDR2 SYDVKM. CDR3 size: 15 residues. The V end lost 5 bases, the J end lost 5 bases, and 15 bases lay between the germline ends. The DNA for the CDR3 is TGTGCCAGCAGTCCAGGGCCAACGAGGACCGGGGAGCTGTTTTTT. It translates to CASSPGPTRTGELFF. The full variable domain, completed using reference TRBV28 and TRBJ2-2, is DVKVTQSSRYLVKRTGEKVFLECVQDMDHENMFWYRQDPGLGLRLIYFSYDVKMKEKGDIPEGYSVSREKKERFSLILESASTNQTSMYLCASSPGPTRTGELFFGEGSRLTVL.

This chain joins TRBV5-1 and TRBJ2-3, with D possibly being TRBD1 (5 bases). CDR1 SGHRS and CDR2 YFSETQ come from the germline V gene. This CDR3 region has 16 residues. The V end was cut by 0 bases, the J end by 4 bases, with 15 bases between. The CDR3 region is CASSLEAGGASDTQYF. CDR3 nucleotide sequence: TGCGCCAGCAGCTTGGAGGCAGGTGGGGCATCAGATACGCAGTATTTT.

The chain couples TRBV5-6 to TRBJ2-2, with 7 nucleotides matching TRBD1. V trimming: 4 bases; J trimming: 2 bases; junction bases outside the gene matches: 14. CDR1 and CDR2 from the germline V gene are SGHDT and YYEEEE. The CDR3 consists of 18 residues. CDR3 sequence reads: CASSKLRDRSLNTGELFF. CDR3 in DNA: TGTGCCAGCAGCAAACTCCGGGACAGAAGCCTTAACACCGGGGAGCTGTTTTTT.

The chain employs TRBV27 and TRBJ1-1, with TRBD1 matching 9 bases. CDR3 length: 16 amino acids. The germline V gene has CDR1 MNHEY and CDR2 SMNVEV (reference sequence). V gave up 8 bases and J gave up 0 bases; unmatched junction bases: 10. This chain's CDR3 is CASARDRASLNTEAFF. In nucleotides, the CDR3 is TGTGCCAGCGCCCGGGACAGGGCCTCTTTGAACACTGAAGCTTTCTTT.

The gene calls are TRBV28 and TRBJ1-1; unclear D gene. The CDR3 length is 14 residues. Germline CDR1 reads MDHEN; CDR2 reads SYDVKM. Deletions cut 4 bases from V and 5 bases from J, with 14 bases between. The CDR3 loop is CASSSPGDTTEAFF. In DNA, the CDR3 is TGTGCCAGCAGTTCCCCCGGGGATACTACTGAAGCTTTCTTT.

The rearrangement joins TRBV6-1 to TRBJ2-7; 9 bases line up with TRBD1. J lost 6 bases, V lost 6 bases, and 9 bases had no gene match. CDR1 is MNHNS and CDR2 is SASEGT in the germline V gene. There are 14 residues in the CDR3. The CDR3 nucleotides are TGTGCCAGCAGCATACAGGGGGCGTATGTCGAGCAGTACTTC. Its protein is CASSIQGAYVEQYF.